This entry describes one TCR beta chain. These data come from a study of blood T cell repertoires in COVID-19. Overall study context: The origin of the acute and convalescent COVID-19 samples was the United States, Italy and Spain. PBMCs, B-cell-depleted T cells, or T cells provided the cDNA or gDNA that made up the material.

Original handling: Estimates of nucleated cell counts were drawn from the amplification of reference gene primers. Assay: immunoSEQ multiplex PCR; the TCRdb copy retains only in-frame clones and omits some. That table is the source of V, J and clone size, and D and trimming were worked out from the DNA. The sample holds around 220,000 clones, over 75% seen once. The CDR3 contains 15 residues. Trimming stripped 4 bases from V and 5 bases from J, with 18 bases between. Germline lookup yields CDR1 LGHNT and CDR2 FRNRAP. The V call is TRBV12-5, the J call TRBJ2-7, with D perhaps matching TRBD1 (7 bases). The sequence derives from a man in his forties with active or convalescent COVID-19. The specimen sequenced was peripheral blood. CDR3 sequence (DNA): TGTGCTAGTGGTTCCTCTGGGACAGCGGGCGACGAGCAGTACTTC. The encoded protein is CASGSSGTAGDEQYF.